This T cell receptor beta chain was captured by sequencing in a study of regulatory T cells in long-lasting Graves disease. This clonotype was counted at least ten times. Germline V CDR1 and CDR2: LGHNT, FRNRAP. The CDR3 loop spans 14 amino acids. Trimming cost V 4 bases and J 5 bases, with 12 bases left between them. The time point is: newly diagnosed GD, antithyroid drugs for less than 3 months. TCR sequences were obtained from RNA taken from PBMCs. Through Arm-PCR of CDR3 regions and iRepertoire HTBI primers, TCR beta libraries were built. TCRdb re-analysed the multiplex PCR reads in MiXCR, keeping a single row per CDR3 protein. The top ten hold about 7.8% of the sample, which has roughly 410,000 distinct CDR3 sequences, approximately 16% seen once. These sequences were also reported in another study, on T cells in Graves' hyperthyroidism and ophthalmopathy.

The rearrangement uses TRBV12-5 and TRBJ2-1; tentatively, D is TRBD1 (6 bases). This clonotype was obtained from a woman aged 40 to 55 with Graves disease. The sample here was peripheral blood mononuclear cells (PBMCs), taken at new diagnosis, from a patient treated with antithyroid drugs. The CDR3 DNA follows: TGTGCTAGTGGTTATACAGGGTTCCACAATGAGCAGTTCTTC. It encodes CASGYTGFHNEQFF.